These 19 T cell receptor beta chains were sequenced from one sample in a study of OX40 agonist ivuxolimab in advanced cancers. Libraries were prepared by immunoSEQ multiplex PCR; TCRdb keeps only in-frame clonotypes and omits some of them. Of nearly 60,000 clones in the sample, 75% to 90% are singletons; the top ten hold 0.75%. The specimen was CD4+ or CD8+ T cells sorted from blood, collected in a trial of the OX40 agonist ivuxolimab. The receptors here all came from an adult with an advanced solid tumor such as melanoma, head and neck, liver or kidney cancer.

This chain connects TRBV27 to TRBJ1-3, with D possibly being TRBD1 (5 bases). Germline CDR1 is MNHEY and CDR2 is SMNVEV (reference sequence). The CDR3 is 14 amino acids. V lost 3 bases, J lost 2 bases, and 8 bases lay in between. This chain's CDR3 is CASSFRAPGNTIYF. The CDR3 nucleotides read TGTGCCAGCAGTTTCAGGGCGCCTGGAAACACCATATATTTT.

The chain has TRBV9 and TRBJ2-2, with D perhaps being TRBD1 or TRBD2 (5 bases each). The length of the CDR3 is 12 residues. V shed 4 bases and J shed 10 bases, with 11 bases lying between them. CDR1 SGDLS and CDR2 YYNGEE come from the germline V gene. CDR3 sequence reads: CASSRDLVELFF. The CDR3 region has the DNA TGTGCCAGCAGCAGGGACCTGGTGGAGCTGTTTTTT.

This clone turned up a few times. The V call is TRBV7-2, the J call TRBJ2-1; the match to TRBD1 covers 9 bases. The length of the CDR3 is 15 residues. The V segment lost 6 bases and the J segment 9 bases; nucleotides outside the gene matches: 12. Germline V gene sequence: CDR1 SGHTA, CDR2 FQGNSA. The DNA for the CDR3 is TGTGCCAGCAGTCCCCAGGGACAGGGAAAGGGTGAGCAGTTCTTC. Translated, it gives CASSPQGQGKGEQFF.

This rearrangement joins TRBV28 to TRBJ1-4; D remains unclear. The germline gives CDR1 MDHEN, CDR2 SYDVKM. CDR3 length equals 14 residues. Trimming took 3 bases from V and 4 from J, leaving 9 bases between them. CDR3: CASSFTSSNEKLFF. As DNA, the CDR3 is TGTGCCAGCAGTTTCACCAGTAGTAATGAAAAACTGTTTTTT.

The chain links TRBV4-1 to TRBJ1-6, with TRBD1 as a possible D gene (6 bases). The germline V gene has CDR1 MGHRA and CDR2 YSYEKL. Between the trimmed V and J ends, which lost 6 bases and 7 bases, there was a span of 10 bases. This CDR3 has 13 residues. CDR3 in DNA: TGCGCCAGCAGACTTCAGGGGAATTCACCCCTCCACTTT. This encodes CASRLQGNSPLHF.

This clone was observed a single time. The rearrangement links TRBV28 to TRBJ1-5; D perhaps matches TRBD1 (6 bases). The germline gives CDR1 MDHEN, CDR2 SYDVKM. The V end was cut by 6 bases, the J end by 3 bases, with 18 bases between. This CDR3 is 16 amino acids long. DNA of the CDR3: TGTGCCAGCAGGCATACAGGGTTGGGTCTCAATCAGCCCCAGCATTTT. Amino acids: CASRHTGLGLNQPQHF.

This rearrangement joins TRBV11-2 to TRBJ2-1; D is perhaps TRBD1 (6 bases). V was trimmed by 3 bases and J by 2 bases, leaving 11 bases between them. CDR3 size: 15 residues. Germline V gene sequence: CDR1 SGHAT, CDR2 FQNNGV. CDR3 in amino acids: CASSLQDSTYNEQFF. The CDR3 DNA follows: TGTGCCAGCAGCTTGCAGGACAGTACCTACAATGAGCAGTTCTTC.

The V and J genes are TRBV2 and TRBJ2-5, with TRBD2 matching over 13 bases. V lost 6 bases to trimming and J lost 3 bases; unmatched junction nucleotides: 4. CDR1 SNHLY and CDR2 FYNNEI come from the germline V gene. The CDR3 loop spans 15 amino acids. The CDR3 bases are TGTGCCAGCAGCACTAGCGGGGGGGCCGAAGAGACCCAGTACTTC. Encoded protein: CASSTSGGAEETQYF.

This rearrangement joins TRBV5-1 to TRBJ1-2; D may be TRBD1 (5 bases). Trimming removed 0 bases at V and 3 bases at J, with 9 bases between. There are 14 residues in the CDR3. Germline V gives CDR1 SGHRS, CDR2 YFSETQ. Here the CDR3 reads CASSLAGGDYGYTF. CDR3 nucleotide sequence: TGCGCCAGCAGCTTGGCCGGGGGTGACTATGGCTACACCTTC. Filled out from reference TRBV5-1 and TRBJ1-2, the complete variable domain reads KAGVTQTPRYLIKTRGQQVTLSCSPISGHRSVSWYQQTPGQGLQFLFEYFSETQRNKGNFPGRFSGRQFSNSRSEMNVSTLELGDSALYLCASSLAGGDYGYTFGSGTRLTVV.

This chain links TRBV5-4 with TRBJ2-2; TRBD2 aligns across 8 bases. Germline V gene lookup returns CDR1 SGHNT and CDR2 YYREEE (reference sequence). V trimming: 4 bases; J trimming: 5 bases; junction bases outside the gene matches: 7. This CDR3 is built from 15 residues. The CDR3 region has the DNA TGTGCCAGCAGCCCCCCCGGGGGGGAAACCGGGGAGCTGTTTTTT. The encoded protein is CASSPPGGETGELFF.

This clone was picked up a small number of times. The chain combines TRBV16 with TRBJ1-4, with D uncertain. Trimming removed 2 bases at V and 8 bases at J, with 15 bases between. Per germline, CDR1 KGHSY and CDR2 FQNENV. The CDR3 has 15 amino acids. This chain's CDR3 is CASSQQPDPSEKLFF. DNA of the CDR3: TGTGCCAGCAGCCAACAACCCGACCCTAGCGAAAAACTGTTTTTT.

The rearrangement links TRBV10-3 to TRBJ2-7, with 7 bases lining up with TRBD1. The CDR3 is 13 residues long. Per germline, CDR1 ENHRY and CDR2 SYGVKD. With 10 bases clipped from V and 5 bases from J, the junction kept 11 bases outside the gene matches. Written as DNA, the CDR3 is TGTGCCACCGGTCGACAGGGTAACAACGAGCAGTACTTC. Its translation: CATGRQGNNEQYF.

V gene TRBV27 combines with J gene TRBJ1-2; D unclear. Trimming took 0 bases from V and 4 from J, leaving 9 bases between them. The CDR3 has 14 residues. CDR1 and CDR2 (germline): MNHEY, SMNVEV (reference sequence). The CDR3 is CASSLSLGGYGYTF. For the CDR3, the DNA is TGTGCCAGCAGTTTATCACTGGGTGGCTATGGCTACACCTTC.

This clone turned up a few times. J is TRBJ2-7 and V is TRBV19; maybe TRBD1 (6 bases). V lost 5 bases and J 2 bases, leaving 13 bases between the germline ends. In germline, CDR1 is LNHDA, CDR2 SQIVND (reference sequence). The CDR3 is 14 residues long. This CDR3 is CASSGWDIPYEQYF. The CDR3 DNA reads as TGTGCCAGTAGTGGATGGGACATTCCCTACGAGCAGTACTTC.

The genes are TRBV18 and TRBJ1-6; possible D gene TRBD1, 5 bases. CDR1 KGHSH and CDR2 LQKENI come from the germline V gene. CDR3 length: 14 residues. V lost 2 bases and J lost 9, with 11 bases in between. CDR3 nucleotide sequence: TGTGCCAGCTCACCATCGGCAGGGTTTTCACCCCTCCACTTT. Amino acids: CASSPSAGFSPLHF.

There are a few counts of this clone. The chain combines TRBV15 with TRBJ1-1; 9 nucleotides agree with TRBD1. V was clipped by 0 bases and J by 4 bases; unmatched bases: 3. Germline values: CDR1 LNHNV, CDR2 YYDKDF (reference sequence). This CDR3 has 15 residues. The CDR3 reads CATSREWTGVTEAFF. CDR3 DNA: TGTGCCACCAGCAGAGAGTGGACAGGGGTCACTGAAGCTTTCTTT. The complete variable domain, with remaining parts taken from reference TRBV15 and TRBJ1-1, reads DAMVIQNPRYQVTQFGKPVTLSCSQTLNHNVMYWYQQKSSQAPKLLFHYYDKDFNNEADTPDNFQSRRPNTSFCFLDIRSPGLGDTAMYLCATSREWTGVTEAFFGQGTRLTVV.

The chain is built from TRBV4-1 and TRBJ2-7, with D perhaps TRBD1 or TRBD2 (5 bases each). The V end was cut by 1 base, the J end by 0 bases, with 10 bases between. Germline V gene lookup returns CDR1 MGHRA and CDR2 YSYEKL. The CDR3 runs to 15 residues. CDR3 nucleotide sequence: TGCGCCAGCAGCCAAGTCCACGGGGCCTCCTACGAGCAGTACTTC. This encodes CASSQVHGASYEQYF.

This clone was counted only a few times. The chain employs TRBV19 and TRBJ2-2; no reliable D call. With 3 bases removed from V and 4 bases from J, the gap between germline ends came to 9 bases. The germline gives CDR1 LNHDA, CDR2 SQIVND (reference sequence). This CDR3 spans 14 amino acids. CDR3 region: CASSIQSVTGELFF. In DNA, the CDR3 is TGTGCCAGTAGTATTCAGTCCGTCACCGGGGAGCTGTTTTTT.

V usage is TRBV5-6 and J usage is TRBJ1-2, with D possibly matching TRBD1 (6 bases). Between the trimmed V and J ends, which lost 2 bases and 6 bases, there was a span of 17 bases. The CDR3 consists of 15 residues. The germline CDR1 and CDR2 sequences are SGHDT and YYEEEE. The CDR3 coding sequence is TGTGCCAGCAGCTTTCTGAACAGGGATGGTCATGGCTACACCTTC. It specifies CASSFLNRDGHGYTF.